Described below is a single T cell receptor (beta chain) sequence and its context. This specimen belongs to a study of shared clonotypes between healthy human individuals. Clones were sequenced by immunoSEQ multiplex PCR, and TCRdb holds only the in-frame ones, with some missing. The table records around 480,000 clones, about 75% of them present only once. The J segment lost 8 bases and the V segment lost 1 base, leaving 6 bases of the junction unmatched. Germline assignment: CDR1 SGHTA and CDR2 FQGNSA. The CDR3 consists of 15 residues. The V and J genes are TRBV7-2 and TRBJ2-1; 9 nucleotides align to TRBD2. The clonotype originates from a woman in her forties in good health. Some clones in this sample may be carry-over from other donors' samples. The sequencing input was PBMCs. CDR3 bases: TGTGCCAGCAGCTTAGTGGTAGCGGGGGTCGATGAGCAGTTCTTC. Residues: CASSLVVAGVDEQFF.